What follows are 9 T cell receptor beta chains derived from one specimen sequenced in a study of T cell responses to AZD1222 COVID-19 vaccine. Assay: immunoSEQ multiplex PCR; the TCRdb copy retains only in-frame clones and omits some. The sample lists some 140,000 clones, 90% to 95% seen once, with 6% to 7% in the top ten. The sample in question was peripheral blood, obtained 28 days after the second AZD1222 dose. The source is an adult who received the AZD1222 COVID-19 vaccine.

The chain joins TRBV20-1 to TRBJ2-1; D possibly matches TRBD1 or TRBD2 (5 bases each). CDR1 DFQATT and CDR2 SNEGSKA come from the germline V gene (reference sequence). The V end lost 6 bases, the J end lost 12 bases, and 15 bases lay between the germline ends. This CDR3 has 11 residues. As DNA, the CDR3 is TGCAGTGCGAGGGGTGGGGAGCCGCAGTTCTTC. The encoded protein is CSARGGEPQFF.

The CDR3 DNA reads as TGTGCCAGCAGCTACACAGATACGCAGTATTTT. This gives the protein CASSYTDTQYF. The gene calls are TRBV12-3 or TRBV12-4 and TRBJ2-3, with no clear D. The V end was cut by 6 bases, the J end by 2 bases, with 3 bases between. The CDR3 sequence is 11 residues long.

The chain has TRBV18 and TRBJ1-1; D not resolved. Trimming stripped 2 bases from V and 6 bases from J, with 4 bases between. The CDR3 sequence is 11 residues long. CDR1 KGHSH and CDR2 LQKENI come from the germline V gene. CDR3 in DNA: TGTGCCAGCTCACCAGGGGCTGAAGCTTTCTTT. This translates into CASSPGAEAFF.

The chain employs TRBV5-1 and TRBJ2-3; 8 bases agree with TRBD1. Germline V gives CDR1 SGHRS, CDR2 YFSETQ. The CDR3 runs to 13 residues. V trimming: 4 bases; J trimming: 6 bases; junction bases outside the gene matches: 4. The CDR3 nucleotides read TGCGCCAGCAGCAGGACAGGGTCTGATACGCAGTATTTT. Translation: CASSRTGSDTQYF.

V usage is TRBV19 and J usage is TRBJ2-7; possibly TRBD1 for D (5 bases). Deletions cut 3 bases from V and 4 bases from J, with 16 bases between. The V gene's germline CDR1 is LNHDA and CDR2 SQIVND (reference sequence). The CDR3 extends over 15 amino acids. The DNA of the CDR3 is TGTGCCAGTAGTATCGGTGGGCAGGGTTTGTACGAGCAGTACTTC. Protein: CASSIGGQGLYEQYF.

The rearrangement uses TRBV5-5 and TRBJ2-7, with a weak D call TRBD2 (5 bases). CDR1 is SGHKS and CDR2 is YYEKEE in the germline V gene (reference sequence). The CDR3 loop spans 13 amino acids. Trimming stripped 3 bases from V and 8 bases from J, with 15 bases between. CDR3 in DNA: TGTGCCAGCAGCTCCCGACCGAGCGGAAAGCAGTACTTC. Translation: CASSSRPSGKQYF.

Comment on this clone: Mismatch with germline at one junction end may stem from a read error. The rearrangement joins TRBV13 to TRBJ1-2; no firm D call. CDR3 length equals 13 residues. In germline, CDR1 is PRHDT, CDR2 FYEKMQ (reference sequence). CDR3: CASSLGPAVGYTF. CDR3 bases: TGTGCCAGCAGCCTAGGACCGGCGGTTGGCTACACCTTC.

V is TRBV21-1 and J is TRBJ1-4. TRBV21-1 represents a pseudogene. The CDR3 consists of 17 residues. CDR3 amino acids: CASSKAPGRICNEKLFF. The CDR3 bases are TGTGCCAGCAGCAAAGCCCCGGGACGGATATGTAATGAAAAACTGTTTTTT.

The chain links TRBV28 to TRBJ2-7; TRBD1 might be the D (6 bases). The CDR3 length is 17 residues. Trimming shortened V by 7 bases and J by 3 bases, and 25 bases separated the two germline ends. Germline CDR1 is MDHEN and CDR2 is SYDVKM. CDR3 in amino acids: CASISRGRGVLDYEQYF. The CDR3 DNA follows: TGTGCCAGCATCTCCAGGGGACGAGGGGTTCTGGACTACGAGCAGTACTTC.